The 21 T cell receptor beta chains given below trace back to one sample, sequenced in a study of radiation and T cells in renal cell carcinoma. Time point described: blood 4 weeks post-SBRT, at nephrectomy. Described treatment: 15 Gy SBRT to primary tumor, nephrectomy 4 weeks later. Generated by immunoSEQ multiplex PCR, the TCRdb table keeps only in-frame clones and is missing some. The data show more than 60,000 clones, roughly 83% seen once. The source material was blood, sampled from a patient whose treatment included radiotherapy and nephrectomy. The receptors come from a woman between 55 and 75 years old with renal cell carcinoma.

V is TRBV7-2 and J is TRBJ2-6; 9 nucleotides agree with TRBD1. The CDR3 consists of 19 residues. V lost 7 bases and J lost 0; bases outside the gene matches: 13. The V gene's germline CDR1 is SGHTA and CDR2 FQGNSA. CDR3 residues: CASTTGTGRDSSGANVLTF. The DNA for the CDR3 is TGTGCCAGCACCACCGGGACAGGGAGGGATAGCTCTGGGGCCAACGTCCTGACTTTC.

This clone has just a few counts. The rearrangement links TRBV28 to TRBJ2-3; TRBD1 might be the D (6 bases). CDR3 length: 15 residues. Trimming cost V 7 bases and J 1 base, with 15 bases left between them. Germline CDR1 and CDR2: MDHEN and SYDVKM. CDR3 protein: CASTPHEGGTDTQYF. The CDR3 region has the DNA TGTGCCAGCACCCCCCATGAGGGGGGCACAGATACGCAGTATTTT.

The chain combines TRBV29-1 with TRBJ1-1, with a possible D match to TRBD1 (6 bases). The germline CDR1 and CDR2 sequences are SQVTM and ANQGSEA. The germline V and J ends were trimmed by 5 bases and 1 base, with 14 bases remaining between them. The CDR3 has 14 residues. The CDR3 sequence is CSVTSWGQNTEAFF. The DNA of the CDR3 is TGCAGCGTTACCTCCTGGGGGCAGAACACTGAAGCTTTCTTT.

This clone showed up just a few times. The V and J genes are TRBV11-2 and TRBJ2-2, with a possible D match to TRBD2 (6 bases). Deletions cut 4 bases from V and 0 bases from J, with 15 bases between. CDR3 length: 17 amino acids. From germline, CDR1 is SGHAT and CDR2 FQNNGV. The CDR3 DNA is TGTGCCAGCAGCTCCCTAGCCCGACTAGCGAACACCGGGGAGCTGTTTTTT. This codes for CASSSLARLANTGELFF.

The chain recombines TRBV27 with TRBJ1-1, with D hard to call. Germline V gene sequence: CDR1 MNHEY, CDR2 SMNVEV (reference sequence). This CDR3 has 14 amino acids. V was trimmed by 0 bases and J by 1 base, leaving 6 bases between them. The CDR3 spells CASSLSMGNTEAFF. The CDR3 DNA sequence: TGTGCCAGCAGTTTATCGATGGGGAACACTGAAGCTTTCTTT.

The CDR3 bases are TGTGCCAGCAGCTTAGACAGCTCCCTCGGCAATGAGCAGTTCTTC. Encoded protein: CASSLDSSLGNEQFF. The V and J genes are TRBV7-2 and TRBJ2-1; no firm D call. The V end was cut by 1 base, the J end by 6 bases, with 13 bases between. The CDR3 totals 15 residues. Per germline, CDR1 SGHTA and CDR2 FQGNSA. The full variable domain, rest sourced from reference TRBV7-2 and TRBJ2-1, is GAGVSQSPSNKVTEKGKDVELRCDPISGHTALYWYRQSLGQGLEFLIYFQGNSAPDKSGLPSDRFSAERTGGSVSTLTIQRTQQEDSAVYLCASSLDSSLGNEQFFGPGTRLTVL.

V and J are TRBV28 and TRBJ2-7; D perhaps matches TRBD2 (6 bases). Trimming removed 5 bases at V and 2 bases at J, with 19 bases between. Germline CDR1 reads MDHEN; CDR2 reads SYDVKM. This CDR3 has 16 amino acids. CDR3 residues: CASSPRDSSTPYEQYF. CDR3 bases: TGTGCCAGCAGTCCCCGGGACTCCTCTACCCCCTACGAGCAGTACTTC.

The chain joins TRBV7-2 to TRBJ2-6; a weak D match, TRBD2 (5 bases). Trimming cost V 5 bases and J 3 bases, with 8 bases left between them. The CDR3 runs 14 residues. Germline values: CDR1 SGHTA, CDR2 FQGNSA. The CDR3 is CASSGEYGANVLTF. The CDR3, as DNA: TGTGCCAGCAGCGGGGAGTATGGGGCCAACGTCCTGACTTTC.

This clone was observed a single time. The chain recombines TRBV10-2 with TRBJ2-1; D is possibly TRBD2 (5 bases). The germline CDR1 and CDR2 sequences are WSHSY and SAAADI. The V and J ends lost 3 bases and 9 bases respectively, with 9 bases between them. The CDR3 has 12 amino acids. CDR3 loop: CASSDGLSEQFF. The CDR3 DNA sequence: TGCGCCAGCAGTGACGGACTCAGTGAGCAGTTCTTC.

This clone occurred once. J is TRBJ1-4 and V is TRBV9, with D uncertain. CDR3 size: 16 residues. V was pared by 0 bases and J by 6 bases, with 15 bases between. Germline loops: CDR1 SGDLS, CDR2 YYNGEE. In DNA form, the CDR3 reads TGTGCCAGCAGCGTAGGTTTCGGACGGTCGTATGAAAAACTGTTTTTT. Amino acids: CASSVGFGRSYEKLFF.

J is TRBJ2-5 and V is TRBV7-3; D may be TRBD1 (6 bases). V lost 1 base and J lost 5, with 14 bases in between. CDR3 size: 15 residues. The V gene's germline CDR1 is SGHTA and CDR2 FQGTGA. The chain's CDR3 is CASSLSVGGWETQYF. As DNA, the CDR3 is TGTGCCAGCAGCTTAAGTGTAGGGGGATGGGAGACCCAGTACTTC.

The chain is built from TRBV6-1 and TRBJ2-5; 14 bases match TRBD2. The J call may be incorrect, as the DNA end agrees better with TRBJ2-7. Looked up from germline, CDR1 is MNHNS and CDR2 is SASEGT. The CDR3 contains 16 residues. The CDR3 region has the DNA TGTGCCAGCAGTGAAGGTCGGACTAGCGGGGGGTTCGAGCAGTACTTC. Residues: CASSEGRTSGGFEQYF.

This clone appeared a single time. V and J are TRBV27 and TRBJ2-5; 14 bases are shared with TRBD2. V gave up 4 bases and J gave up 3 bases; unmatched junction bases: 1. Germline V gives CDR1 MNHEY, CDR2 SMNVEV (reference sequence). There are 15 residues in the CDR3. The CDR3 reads CASSSGLAGEETQYF. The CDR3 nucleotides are TGTGCCAGCAGTTCGGGACTAGCGGGAGAAGAGACCCAGTACTTC.

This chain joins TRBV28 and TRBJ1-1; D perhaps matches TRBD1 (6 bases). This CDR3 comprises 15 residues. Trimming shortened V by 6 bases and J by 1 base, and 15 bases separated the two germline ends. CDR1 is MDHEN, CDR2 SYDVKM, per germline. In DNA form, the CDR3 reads TGTGCCAGCAGCTACCCGGGACACAAGAACACTGAAGCTTTCTTT. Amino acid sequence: CASSYPGHKNTEAFF.

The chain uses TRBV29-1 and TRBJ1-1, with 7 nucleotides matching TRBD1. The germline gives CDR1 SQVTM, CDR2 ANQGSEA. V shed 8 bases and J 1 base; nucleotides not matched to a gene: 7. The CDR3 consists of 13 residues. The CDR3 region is CSTRTGQNTEAFF. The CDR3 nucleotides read TGCAGCACCCGGACAGGTCAGAACACTGAAGCTTTCTTT.

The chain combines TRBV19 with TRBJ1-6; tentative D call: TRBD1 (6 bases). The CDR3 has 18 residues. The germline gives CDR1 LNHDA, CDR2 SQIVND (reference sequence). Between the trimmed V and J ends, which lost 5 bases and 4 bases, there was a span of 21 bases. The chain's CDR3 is CASSVGADRRNYNSPLHF. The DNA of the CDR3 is TGTGCCAGTAGTGTCGGGGCCGACAGGCGAAATTATAATTCACCCCTCCACTTT.

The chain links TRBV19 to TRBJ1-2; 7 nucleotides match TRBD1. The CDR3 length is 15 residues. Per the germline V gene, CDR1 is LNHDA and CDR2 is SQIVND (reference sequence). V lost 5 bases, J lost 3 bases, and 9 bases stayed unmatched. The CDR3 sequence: CASSARQGFDYGYTF. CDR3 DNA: TGTGCCAGTAGTGCGCGACAGGGATTTGACTATGGCTACACCTTC.

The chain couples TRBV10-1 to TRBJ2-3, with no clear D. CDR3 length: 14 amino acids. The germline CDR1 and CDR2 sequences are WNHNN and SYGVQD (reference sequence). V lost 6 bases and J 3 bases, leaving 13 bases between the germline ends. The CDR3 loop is CASRVEKSTDTQYF. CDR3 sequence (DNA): TGCGCCAGCAGAGTCGAAAAGTCAACAGATACGCAGTATTTT.

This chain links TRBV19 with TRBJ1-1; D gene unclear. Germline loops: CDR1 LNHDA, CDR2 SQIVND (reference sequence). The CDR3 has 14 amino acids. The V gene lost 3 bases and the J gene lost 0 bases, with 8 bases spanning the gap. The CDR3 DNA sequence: TGTGCCAGTAGTATTATCAGTATGAACACTGAAGCTTTCTTT. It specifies CASSIISMNTEAFF.

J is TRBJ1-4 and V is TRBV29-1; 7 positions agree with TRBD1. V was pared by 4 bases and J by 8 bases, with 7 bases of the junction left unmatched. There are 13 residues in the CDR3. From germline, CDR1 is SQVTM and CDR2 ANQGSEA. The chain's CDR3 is CSVGQGPEEKLFF. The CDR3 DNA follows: TGCAGCGTTGGACAGGGACCGGAGGAAAAACTGTTTTTT. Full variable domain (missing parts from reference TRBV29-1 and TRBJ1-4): SAVISQKPSRDICQRGTSLTIQCQVDSQVTMMFWYRQQPGQSLTLIATANQGSEATYESGFVIDKFPISRPNLTFSTLTVSNMSPEDSSIYLCSVGQGPEEKLFFGSGTQLSVL.

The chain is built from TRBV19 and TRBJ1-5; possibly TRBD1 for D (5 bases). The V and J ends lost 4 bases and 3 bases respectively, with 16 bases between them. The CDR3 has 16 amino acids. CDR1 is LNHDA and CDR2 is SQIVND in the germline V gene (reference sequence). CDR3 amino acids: CASSSGGAWVNQPQHF. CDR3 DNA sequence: TGTGCCAGTAGTAGCGGAGGGGCTTGGGTCAATCAGCCCCAGCATTTT.